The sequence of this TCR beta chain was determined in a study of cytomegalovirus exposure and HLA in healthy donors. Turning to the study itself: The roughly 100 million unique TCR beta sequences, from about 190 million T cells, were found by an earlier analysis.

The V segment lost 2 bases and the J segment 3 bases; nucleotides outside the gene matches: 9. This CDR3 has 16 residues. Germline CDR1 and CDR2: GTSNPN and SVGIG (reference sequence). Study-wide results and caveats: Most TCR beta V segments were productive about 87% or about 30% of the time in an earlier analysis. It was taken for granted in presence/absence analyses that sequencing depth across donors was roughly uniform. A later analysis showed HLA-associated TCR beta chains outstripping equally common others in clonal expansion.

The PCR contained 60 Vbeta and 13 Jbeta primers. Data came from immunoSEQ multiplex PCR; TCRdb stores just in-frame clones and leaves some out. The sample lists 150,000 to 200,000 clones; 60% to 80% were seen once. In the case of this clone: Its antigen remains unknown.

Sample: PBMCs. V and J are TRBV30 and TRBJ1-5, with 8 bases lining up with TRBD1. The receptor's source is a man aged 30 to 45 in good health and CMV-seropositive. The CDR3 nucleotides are TGTGCCTGGAGTCCCCAGTACAGGGGGTCCAATCAGCCCCAGCATTTT. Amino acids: CAWSPQYRGSNQPQHF.